This T cell receptor beta chain was captured in a study of control samples from healthy donors and cancer patients. Libraries were prepared by immunoSEQ multiplex PCR; TCRdb keeps only in-frame clonotypes and omits some of them. The table includes about 28,000 clones, just under 90% detected once. This CDR3 is 19 amino acids long. Germline CDR1 and CDR2: SNHLY and FYNNEI. The V gene lost 8 bases and the J gene lost 4 bases, with 32 bases spanning the gap. The sample was PBMCs. V is TRBV2 and J is TRBJ1-1, with D possibly being TRBD1 (5 bases). The receptor's source is a woman between 40 and 55 years old with lung cancer. CDR3 in amino acids: CASPGLTAGTKTAGTEAFF. In nucleotides, the CDR3 is TGTGCCAGCCCCGGACTTACCGCAGGGACCAAAACGGCGGGCACTGAAGCTTTCTTT.